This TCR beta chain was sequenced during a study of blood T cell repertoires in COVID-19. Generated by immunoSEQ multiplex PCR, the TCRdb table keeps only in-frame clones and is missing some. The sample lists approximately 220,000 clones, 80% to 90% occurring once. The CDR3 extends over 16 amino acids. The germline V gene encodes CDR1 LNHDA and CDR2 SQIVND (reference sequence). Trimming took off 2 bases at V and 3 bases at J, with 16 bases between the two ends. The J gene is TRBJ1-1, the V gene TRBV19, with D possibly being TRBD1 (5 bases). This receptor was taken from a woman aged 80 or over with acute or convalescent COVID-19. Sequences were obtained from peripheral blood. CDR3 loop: CASSIRGVVRYTEAFF. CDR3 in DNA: TGTGCCAGTAGTATACGGGGGGTAGTACGGTACACTGAAGCTTTCTTT.